These 23 T cell receptor beta chains came from one sample sequenced in a study of B cell selection in AIRE deficiency. CD4+CD127+ cells were sorted as the conventional CD4 T cells. The data were produced by immunoSEQ multiplex PCR, yet TCRdb's version contains in-frame clones alone and is incomplete. The table shows over 20,000 clones, with approximately 97% occurring only once. Specimen: conventional CD4+ T cells sorted from PBMCs. Receptors originate from a human donor with AIRE deficiency.

The chain uses TRBV7-2 and TRBJ2-7, with a weak D call TRBD1 (6 bases). Germline values: CDR1 SGHTA, CDR2 FQGNSA. V shed 5 bases and J shed 0 bases, with 14 bases lying between them. This CDR3 is 15 amino acids long. As DNA, the CDR3 is TGTGCCAGCAGCCCATCCGGGACATCCTCCTACGAGCAGTACTTC. Translating gives CASSPSGTSSYEQYF. The whole variable domain, remainder taken from reference TRBV7-2 and TRBJ2-7, is GAGVSQSPSNKVTEKGKDVELRCDPISGHTALYWYRQSLGQGLEFLIYFQGNSAPDKSGLPSDRFSAERTGGSVSTLTIQRTQQEDSAVYLCASSPSGTSSYEQYFGPGTRLTVT.

The chain couples TRBV5-1 to TRBJ2-3; 9 bases line up with TRBD1. The CDR3 length is 15 residues. Germline V lookup: CDR1 SGHRS, CDR2 YFSETQ. J was trimmed by 3 bases and V by 4 bases; bases with no gene match: 6. CDR3 sequence: CASSTRDRATDTQYF. The CDR3 bases are TGCGCCAGCAGCACTCGGGACAGGGCTACAGATACGCAGTATTTT.

The chain is built from TRBV19 and TRBJ2-1; the match to TRBD2 covers 7 bases. The germline V gene has CDR1 LNHDA and CDR2 SQIVND (reference sequence). Trimming removed 7 bases from V and 4 bases from J; junction bases left unmatched: 13. The CDR3 covers 16 residues. The CDR3 sequence is CASTPWRVAGYNEQFF. DNA for the CDR3: TGTGCCAGTACCCCTTGGAGGGTAGCGGGTTACAATGAGCAGTTCTTC.

The chain combines TRBV7-2 with TRBJ2-1, with a possible D match to TRBD2 (6 bases). This CDR3 region has 14 residues. Germline CDR1 reads SGHTA; CDR2 reads FQGNSA. V dropped 5 bases and J dropped 3 bases, with 11 bases sitting between them. The CDR3 bases are TGTGCCAGCAGCCCAGGAGGGATCTACAATGAGCAGTTCTTC. Its translation is CASSPGGIYNEQFF.

The chain links TRBV7-2 to TRBJ2-7, with TRBD2 matching over 14 bases. Germline V CDR1 and CDR2: SGHTA, FQGNSA. CDR3 size: 15 residues. V shed 4 bases, J shed 5 bases, and the junction held 4 bases outside the gene matches. The CDR3 coding sequence is TGTGCCAGCAGCTCGGGACTAGCGGGAGTCAACGAGCAGTACTTC. Protein sequence: CASSSGLAGVNEQYF.

J is TRBJ2-7 and V is TRBV6-5; D remains ambiguous. Per the germline V gene, CDR1 is MNHEY and CDR2 is SVGAGI. This CDR3 spans 16 amino acids. Deletions cut 2 bases from V and 6 bases from J, with 20 bases between. The CDR3 sequence: CASSYDSASLWVEQYF. The CDR3, as DNA: TGTGCCAGCAGTTACGACTCAGCGAGCCTTTGGGTCGAGCAGTACTTC.

CDR3 sequence (DNA): TGTGCCAGCTCCCAGGGGATGGGTGGCTACACCTTC. It translates to CASSQGMGGYTF. The J gene is TRBJ1-2, the V gene TRBV6-5; D might be TRBD1 (6 bases). V gave up 8 bases and J gave up 7 bases, with 14 bases separating them. The germline CDR1 and CDR2 sequences are MNHEY and SVGAGI. The CDR3 totals 12 residues.

This sequence joins TRBV30 and TRBJ2-7; D is perhaps TRBD2 (6 bases). The CDR3 sequence is 14 residues long. CDR1 and CDR2 (germline): GTSNPN, SVGIG (reference sequence). Between the trimmed V and J ends, which lost 2 bases and 5 bases, there was a span of 16 bases. CDR3 DNA: TGTGCCTGGAGTCGCCGGGGGTATGGACACGAGCAGTACTTC. Amino acid sequence: CAWSRRGYGHEQYF. Drawing the rest from reference TRBV30 and TRBJ2-7, the complete variable domain is SQTIHQWPATLVQPVGSPLSLECTVEGTSNPNLYWYRQAAGRGLQLLFYSVGIGQISSEVPQNLSASRPQDRQFILSSKKLLLSDSGFYLCAWSRRGYGHEQYFGPGTRLTVT.

V gene TRBV18 combines with J gene TRBJ2-7; 9 bases line up with TRBD2. Germline V gene sequence: CDR1 KGHSH, CDR2 LQKENI. J was trimmed by 4 bases and V by 3 bases; bases with no gene match: 10. The CDR3 extends over 16 amino acids. DNA of the CDR3: TGTGCCAGCTCACCTCCTCTTGGGACTAGCTTGTACGAGCAGTACTTC. Encoded protein: CASSPPLGTSLYEQYF.

This chain links TRBV27 with TRBJ2-4; D is unresolved. The CDR3 is 13 residues long. V lost 11 bases to trimming and J lost 2 bases, with 13 bases between them. Germline CDR1 MNHEY, CDR2 SMNVEV (reference sequence). The CDR3 protein is CASSPHTKNIQYF. CDR3 DNA: TGTGCCTCCTCCCCGCACACCAAAAACATTCAGTACTTC.

V is TRBV18 and J is TRBJ2-7, with a tentative D call TRBD1 (6 bases). Trimming stripped 5 bases from V and 5 bases from J, with 22 bases between. Germline-derived CDR1 and CDR2 are KGHSH and LQKENI. The CDR3 extends over 16 amino acids. CDR3 sequence reads: CASSKNEWGLMDEQYF. CDR3 DNA sequence: TGTGCCAGCTCAAAAAACGAGTGGGGGCTGATGGACGAGCAGTACTTC.

The chain carries TRBV19 and TRBJ2-3; 9 bases fit TRBD2. The germline gives CDR1 LNHDA, CDR2 SQIVND (reference sequence). This CDR3 spans 16 amino acids. V was clipped by 1 base and J by 2 bases; unmatched bases: 4. This CDR3 is CASSIVTSGYTDTQYF. The CDR3 bases are TGTGCCAGTAGTATAGTGACTAGCGGATACACAGATACGCAGTATTTT.

Written as DNA, the CDR3 is TGTGCCTGGAGCACAGGGGTTCGCGAGCAGTACTTC. This gives the protein CAWSTGVREQYF. The V and J genes are TRBV30 and TRBJ2-7, with 7 bases aligning to TRBD1. After removal of 3 bases from V and 6 bases from J, the junction contained 5 bases not matched to a gene. The CDR3 contains 12 residues. CDR1 and CDR2 (germline): GTSNPN, SVGIG (reference sequence). The whole variable domain, filled in from reference TRBV30 and TRBJ2-7, reads SQTIHQWPATLVQPVGSPLSLECTVEGTSNPNLYWYRQAAGRGLQLLFYSVGIGQISSEVPQNLSASRPQDRQFILSSKKLLLSDSGFYLCAWSTGVREQYFGPGTRLTVT.

The chain joins TRBV7-2 to TRBJ2-1; the D is unclear. CDR1 SGHTA and CDR2 FQGNSA come from the germline V gene. CDR3 size: 13 residues. The V end lost 1 base, the J end lost 12 bases, and 13 bases lay between the germline ends. The CDR3 loop is CASSLEAESGQFF. For the CDR3, the DNA is TGTGCCAGCAGCTTAGAAGCCGAATCGGGGCAGTTCTTC.

The V call is TRBV2, the J call TRBJ1-1; 7 bases are a match to TRBD1. The CDR3 sequence is 13 residues long. Trimming removed 6 bases from V and 4 bases from J; junction bases left unmatched: 5. Germline lookup yields CDR1 SNHLY and CDR2 FYNNEI. The CDR3 DNA sequence: TGTGCCAGCAGCTACAGGGGTCCCACTGAAGCTTTCTTT. It yields the protein CASSYRGPTEAFF. Drawing the rest from reference TRBV2 and TRBJ1-1, the complete variable domain is EPEVTQTPSHQVTQMGQEVILRCVPISNHLYFYWYRQILGQKVEFLVSFYNNEISEKSEIFDDQFSVERPDGSNFTLKIRSTKLEDSAMYFCASSYRGPTEAFFGQGTRLTVV.

This chain connects TRBV4-1 to TRBJ2-7; the D gene is possibly TRBD1 (5 bases). Trimming removed 4 bases from V and 3 bases from J, with 13 bases in between. This CDR3 comprises 14 residues. Per the germline V gene, CDR1 is MGHRA and CDR2 is YSYEKL. The CDR3 here is CASSRLADSYEQYF. The CDR3 bases are TGCGCCAGCAGCCGCTTAGCTGACAGCTACGAGCAGTACTTC.

This chain links TRBV27 with TRBJ1-2; D uncertain. Germline CDR1 reads MNHEY; CDR2 reads SMNVEV (reference sequence). The length of the CDR3 is 12 residues. Trimming removed 2 bases from V and 3 bases from J, with 4 bases in between. This CDR3 is CASSLKDYGYTF. CDR3 in DNA: TGTGCCAGCAGTTTAAAGGACTATGGCTACACCTTC.

The chain recombines TRBV28 with TRBJ2-5; D gene uncertain. Trimming removed 6 bases at V and 2 bases at J, with 10 bases between. This CDR3 is built from 13 residues. The germline V gene encodes CDR1 MDHEN and CDR2 SYDVKM. The CDR3 nucleotides read TGTGCCAGCAGCCTACCCAAGCAAGAGACCCAGTACTTC. Translated, it gives CASSLPKQETQYF.

The rearrangement joins TRBV28 to TRBJ1-1; tentatively, D is TRBD1 (6 bases). The CDR3 is 14 amino acids. Germline V gene sequence: CDR1 MDHEN, CDR2 SYDVKM. The ends were cut back, 5 bases at V and 1 base at J, with 11 bases in the middle. Here the CDR3 DNA reads TGTGCCAGCAGTAACACAGGGAAGAACACTGAAGCTTTCTTT. Its protein is CASSNTGKNTEAFF.

V gene TRBV11-3 combines with J gene TRBJ2-7, with 9 positions matching TRBD2. This CDR3 spans 15 amino acids. The V and J ends lost 1 base and 3 bases, in that order; junction bases with no gene match: 4. Germline-derived CDR1 and CDR2 are SGHNT and YENEEA. CDR3 amino acids: CASSLGNSGSYEQYF. As DNA, the CDR3 is TGTGCCAGCAGCTTAGGGAATAGCGGGAGCTACGAGCAGTACTTC.

The chain is built from TRBV5-4 and TRBJ2-5; D is unclear. Germline-derived CDR1 and CDR2 are SGHNT and YYREEE (reference sequence). Trimming stripped 2 bases from V and 5 bases from J, with 16 bases between. CDR3 length equals 15 residues. The CDR3 DNA reads TGTGCCAGCAGCTTCTTCGGTGGGCCCTCTGAGACCCAGTACTTC. This gives the protein CASSFFGGPSETQYF.

On this clone itself: The same CDR3 is also encoded by other DNA sequences in this sample. The gene calls are TRBV7-2 and TRBJ2-3; D not certain. The germline gives CDR1 SGHTA, CDR2 FQGNSA. Trimming cost V 5 bases and J 4 bases, with 10 bases left between them. CDR3 length: 13 residues. The CDR3 DNA sequence: TGTGCCAGCAGCCGCACGGGCCCAGATACGCAGTATTTT. It yields the protein CASSRTGPDTQYF. Based on the CDR3 plus reference TRBV7-2 and TRBJ2-3, the full variable domain is GAGVSQSPSNKVTEKGKDVELRCDPISGHTALYWYRQSLGQGLEFLIYFQGNSAPDKSGLPSDRFSAERTGGSVSTLTIQRTQQEDSAVYLCASSRTGPDTQYFGPGTRLTVL.

The chain has TRBV4-3 and TRBJ1-6; no reliable D call. In germline, CDR1 is LGHNA, CDR2 YSLEER. The V gene lost 3 bases and the J gene lost 0 bases, with 3 bases spanning the gap. The CDR3 consists of 14 residues. The CDR3 sequence: CASSQVSYNSPLHF. The DNA for the CDR3 is TGCGCCAGCAGCCAGGTCTCCTATAATTCACCCCTCCACTTT.